Listed below are T cell receptor beta chains from one sample, sequenced in a study of response to subunit inactivated influenza vaccine. TCRdb ran MiXCR on the RT-PCR reads and lists one entry per CDR3 protein. The sample lists 650,000 to 800,000 distinct CDR3 sequences; approximately 15% were seen once. The specimen was PBMCs from blood, collected around 15 days before vaccination. These receptors all stem from a man aged 50 or older who received an inactivated influenza vaccine. Both conserved end residues are part of each CDR3. A D gene is named only where the DNA matches it firmly. Size values are once, few and many counts, or a class for expanded clones, and some rows have none.

cdr3_nt,cdr3_aa,v_call,clone_size,j_call,d_call
TGTGCCAGCAGTGAATATTATGTCGGGGAGCTGTTTTTT,CASSEYYVGELFF,TRBV25-1,few,TRBJ2-2,.
TGCGCCAGCAGCCAAGATTATGACAGCTTGTACTCTGGAAACACCATATATTTT,CASSQDYDSLYSGNTIYF,TRBV4-3,.,TRBJ1-3,.
TGTGCCAGCAGCTTAGAACTCAGAATCTACGAGCAGTACTTC,CASSLELRIYEQYF,TRBV7-2,few,TRBJ2-7,.
TGTGCCAGCAGCTTAGGTCCCGTCGGGGCAACTAATGAAAAACTGTTTTTT,CASSLGPVGATNEKLFF,TRBV7-8,few,TRBJ1-4,.
TGTGCCAGCAGTTTTGGGGGACAGGGGGAGGAACCCCTCCACTTT,CASSFGGQGEEPLHF,TRBV12-3/TRBV12-4,.,TRBJ1-6,TRBD1
TGTGCCACCAGCAGAGACAGGGTTCCCGATACGCAGTATTTT,CATSRDRVPDTQYF,TRBV15,.,TRBJ2-3,.
TGTGCCAGCAGCCCCCGGGACAGGGCCTACAATGAGCAGTTCTTC,CASSPRDRAYNEQFF,TRBV7-9,many,TRBJ2-1,TRBD1
TGCAGTGCAGGACACAGGGGAGGGAACTATGGCTACACCTTC,CSAGHRGGNYGYTF,TRBV20-1,.,TRBJ1-2,TRBD1
TGTGCCAGCAGTTACGGGAGGGGAGGTCAGCCCCAGCATTTT,CASSYGRGGQPQHF,TRBV6-5,many,TRBJ1-5,.
TGTGCCAGCAGTTTAGGCAGAGCTGGAAACACCATATATTTT,CASSLGRAGNTIYF,TRBV12-3/TRBV12-4,few,TRBJ1-3,.
TGTGCCAGCAGCCAGTTTCTAGCGGGAGGGGGCTACAATGAGCAGTTCTTC,CASSQFLAGGGYNEQFF,TRBV14,few,TRBJ2-1,TRBD2
TGCAGCGTTGTAGTGACATCAAATCAGCCCCAGCATTTT,CSVVVTSNQPQHF,TRBV29-1,.,TRBJ1-5,.
TGTGCCAGCACTCCAGTCTCGGCCGGGGAGCTGTTTTTT,CASTPVSAGELFF,TRBV7-9,.,TRBJ2-2,.
TGTGCCAGCAGAACTAGTGGGGGCGCAGAAAAACTGTTTTTT,CASRTSGGAEKLFF,TRBV7-2,.,TRBJ1-4,.
TGTGCCACCAGCAGAGGGTTGACAGGGGGAAGGACCCAGTACTTC,CATSRGLTGGRTQYF,TRBV15,.,TRBJ2-5,TRBD1
TGTGCCATCGACCCGGGACTGGGGGGCGAGCAGTACTTC,CAIDPGLGGEQYF,TRBV10-3,.,TRBJ2-7,.
TGTGCCAGCAGCGAGGGACTAGCGTTCTACAATGAGCAGTTCTTC,CASSEGLAFYNEQFF,TRBV6-2/TRBV6-3,few,TRBJ2-1,TRBD2
TGTGCCAGCAGCGTAAGCCCCTTGAGGGACTCAATAGCCAAAAACATTCAGTACTTC,CASSVSPLRDSIAKNIQYF,TRBV11-2,.,TRBJ2-4,.
TGCAGTGCTAGAGAGGCTAGCCCCGAGACCCAGTACTTC,CSAREASPETQYF,TRBV20-1,few,TRBJ2-5,.
TGTGCCACCACGGGGGCCTTCACAGATACGCAGTATTTT,CATTGAFTDTQYF,TRBV30,.,TRBJ2-3,.
TGTGCCAGCAGTTTAGGAGGGTCAGCGTATACGCAGTATTTT,CASSLGGSAYTQYF,TRBV12-3/TRBV12-4,many,TRBJ2-3,.
TGCGCCAGCAGCCAAGATATCCAGCTGAACACCGGGGAGCTGTTTTTT,CASSQDIQLNTGELFF,TRBV4-3,many,TRBJ2-2,.
TGTGCCAGCAGTTTAGGACTAGCGGGAAGCTCCTACAATGAGCAGTTCTTC,CASSLGLAGSSYNEQFF,TRBV28,few,TRBJ2-1,TRBD2
TGTGCCAGCAGCTTGGGGACTATGGAGACCCAGTACTTC,CASSLGTMETQYF,TRBV5-6,.,TRBJ2-5,.
TGTGCCAGCAGCTTCGTGTCGGCGGGAGGGCCTTCCGGGGAGCTGTTTTTT,CASSFVSAGGPSGELFF,TRBV7-2,.,TRBJ2-2,TRBD2
TGTGCCAGCAGCAGGCCGGGGAGTGTTCGGGAGACCCAGTACTTC,CASSRPGSVRETQYF,TRBV6-2/TRBV6-3,many,TRBJ2-5,.
TGCGCCAGCAGCCCCCCCCTAGCGGGAGGAGGTTCAGCAGATACGCAGTATTTT,CASSPPLAGGGSADTQYF,TRBV5-1,.,TRBJ2-3,TRBD2
TGTGCCAGCAGACACGATACAGAGACCCAGTACTTC,CASRHDTETQYF,TRBV7-2,few,TRBJ2-5,.
TGTGCCAGCAGCGTAGGCACGGCCGGTGTCTACGAGCAGTACTTC,CASSVGTAGVYEQYF,TRBV9,.,TRBJ2-7,.
TGCAGCCGACCTGGTCCACCCAATGAGCAGTTCTTC,CSRPGPPNEQFF,TRBV20-1,few,TRBJ2-1,.